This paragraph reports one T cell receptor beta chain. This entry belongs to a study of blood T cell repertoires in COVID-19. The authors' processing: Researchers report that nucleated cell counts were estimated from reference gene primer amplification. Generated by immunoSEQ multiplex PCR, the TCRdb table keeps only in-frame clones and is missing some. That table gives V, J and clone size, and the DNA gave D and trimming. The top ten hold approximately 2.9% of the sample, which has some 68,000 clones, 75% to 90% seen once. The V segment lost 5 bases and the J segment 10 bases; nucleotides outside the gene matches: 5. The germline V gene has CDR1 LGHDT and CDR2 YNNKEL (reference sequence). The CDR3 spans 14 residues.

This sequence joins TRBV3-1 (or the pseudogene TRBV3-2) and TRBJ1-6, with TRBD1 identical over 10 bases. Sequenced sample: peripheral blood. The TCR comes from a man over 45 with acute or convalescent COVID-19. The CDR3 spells CASSARDRGSPLHF. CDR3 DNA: TGTGCCAGCAGCGCCCGGGACAGGGGATCACCCCTCCACTTT.